This T cell receptor (beta chain) was obtained from a study of vaccination effects on CD4 cells after COVID-19. The protocol was immunoSEQ multiplex PCR, while the TCRdb copy is restricted to in-frame clones and leaves out a portion. The repertoire holds some 23,000 clones, with 76% as singletons. V was pared by 0 bases and J by 3 bases, with 7 bases of the junction left unmatched. CDR1 MNHEY and CDR2 SVGEGT come from the germline V gene. The CDR3 consists of 17 residues. A note on this clone: Its specificity is unknown.

Study-wide findings and caveats: Early post-infection timepoints were absent, and convalescent patients were few.

Viral peptide pools were used in the ViraFEST assay to expand antigen-specific CD4+ T cells, and sequencing came afterward. The culture ran for roughly 10 days before CD4+ T cells were isolated. Subjects were given two BNT162b2 or mRNA-1273 vaccine doses. Cultures got half-medium changes with IL-2 on days 3 and 7. This clonotype was sampled from a human donor who received a COVID-19 vaccine. The chain employs TRBV6-2 or TRBV6-3 and TRBJ1-5; TRBD1 matches 8 bases. The sequenced sample was CD4+ T cells from PBMCs cultured with HCoV-229E spike peptides, obtained after COVID-19 vaccination. The CDR3 reads CASSYSLTGVNNQPQHF. CDR3 DNA: TGTGCCAGCAGTTACTCTTTGACAGGGGTGAACAATCAGCCCCAGCATTTT.